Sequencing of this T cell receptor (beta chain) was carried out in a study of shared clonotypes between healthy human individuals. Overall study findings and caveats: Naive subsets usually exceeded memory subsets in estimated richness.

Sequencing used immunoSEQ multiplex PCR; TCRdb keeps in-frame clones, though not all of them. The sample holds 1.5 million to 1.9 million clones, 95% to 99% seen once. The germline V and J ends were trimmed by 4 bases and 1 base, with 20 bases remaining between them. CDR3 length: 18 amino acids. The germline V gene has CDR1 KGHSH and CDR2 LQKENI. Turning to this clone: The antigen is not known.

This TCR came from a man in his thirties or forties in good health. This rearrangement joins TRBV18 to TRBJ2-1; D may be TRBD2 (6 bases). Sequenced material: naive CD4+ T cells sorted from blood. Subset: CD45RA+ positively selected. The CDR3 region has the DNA TGTGCCAGCTCACAACTTAGAGGAGGGGCCCTATCCTACAATGAGCAGTTCTTC. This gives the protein CASSQLRGGALSYNEQFF.